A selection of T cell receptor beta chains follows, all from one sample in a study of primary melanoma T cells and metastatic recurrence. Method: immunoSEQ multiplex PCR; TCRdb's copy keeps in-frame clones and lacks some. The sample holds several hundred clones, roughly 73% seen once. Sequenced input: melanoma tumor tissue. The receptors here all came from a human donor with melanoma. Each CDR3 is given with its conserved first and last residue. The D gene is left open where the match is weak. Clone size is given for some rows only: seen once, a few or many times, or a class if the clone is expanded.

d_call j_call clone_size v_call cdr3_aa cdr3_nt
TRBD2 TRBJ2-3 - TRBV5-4 CASSWGGTDTQYF TGTGCCAGCAGCTGGGGGGGGACAGATACGCAGTATTTT
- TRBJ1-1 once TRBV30 CAWRGRLANTEAFF TGTGCCTGGAGGGGGAGACTTGCGAACACTGAAGCTTTCTTT
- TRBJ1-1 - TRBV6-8 CASSYTYQQPLDMNTEAFF TGTGCCAGCAGTTACACCTACCAACAACCCCTCGACATGAACACTGAAGCTTTCTTT
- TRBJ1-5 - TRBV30 CAWSEGSGQPQHF TGTGCCTGGAGTGAGGGCAGTGGGCAGCCCCAGCATTTT
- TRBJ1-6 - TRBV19 CASSILSHRAWRSPLHF TGTGCCAGTAGTATTCTTTCCCACAGAGCCTGGCGTTCACCCCTCCACTTT
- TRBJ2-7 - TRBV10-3 CAISDDNRPEYF TGTGCCATCAGTGACGATAACCGACCTGAGTACTTC
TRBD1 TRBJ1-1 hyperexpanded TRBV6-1 CASSEALRQGDEAFF TGTGCCAGCAGTGAAGCGCTTCGGCAGGGGGATGAAGCTTTCTTT
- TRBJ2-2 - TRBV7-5 CASTTNPNTGELFF TGTGCCAGCACCACCAATCCGAACACCGGGGAGCTGTTTTTT
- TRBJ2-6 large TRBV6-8 CASNPRGAAPSSGANVLTF TGTGCCAGCAACCCCCGCGGAGCTGCTCCTTCCTCTGGGGCCAACGTCCTGACTTTC
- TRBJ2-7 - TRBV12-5 CASKGARRTYEQYF TGTGCCAGCAAAGGTGCCCGGAGGACCTACGAGCAGTACTTC
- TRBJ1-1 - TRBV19 CASTQGRQDGTEAFF TGTGCCAGTACCCAGGGGCGGCAGGATGGGACTGAAGCTTTCTTT
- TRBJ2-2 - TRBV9 CASSVGGVGTGELFF TGTGCCAGCAGCGTAGGCGGGGTGGGGACCGGGGAGCTGTTTTTT
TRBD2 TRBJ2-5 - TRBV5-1 CASGGVTSGNGETQYF TGCGCCAGCGGTGGGGTGACTAGCGGGAATGGGGAGACCCAGTACTTC
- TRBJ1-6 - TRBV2 CASSLEAKDSPLHF TGTGCCAGCAGTTTAGAAGCGAAAGATTCACCCCTCCACTTT
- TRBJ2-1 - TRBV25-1 CASSEWGTGNEQFF TGTGCCAGCAGTGAATGGGGGACCGGCAATGAGCAGTTCTTC
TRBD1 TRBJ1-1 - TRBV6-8 CASNNRGLYTEAFF TGTGCCAGCAACAACAGGGGACTATACACTGAAGCTTTCTTT
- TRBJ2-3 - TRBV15 CATSRGRRPTDTQYF TGTGCCACCAGCAGGGGCCGCCGACCAACAGATACGCAGTATTTT
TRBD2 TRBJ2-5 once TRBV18 CASSPQPAGGRGETQYF TGTGCCAGCTCACCACAACCAGCGGGAGGGAGAGGAGAGACCCAGTACTTC
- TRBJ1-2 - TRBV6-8 CASSADGNNYGYTF TGTGCCAGCAGTGCTGACGGAAATAACTATGGCTACACCTTC
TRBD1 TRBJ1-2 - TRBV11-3 CASSSGQGGYGYTF TGTGCCAGCAGCTCGGGACAGGGCGGCTATGGCTACACCTTC
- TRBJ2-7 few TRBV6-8 CASSSPMTGYSYEQYF TGTGCCAGCAGTTCTCCTATGACAGGTTACTCCTACGAGCAGTACTTC
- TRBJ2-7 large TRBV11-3 CASSPPGSGAYEQYF TGTGCCAGCAGCCCTCCGGGTAGCGGTGCCTACGAGCAGTACTTC
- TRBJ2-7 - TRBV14 CASSQGLAYEQYF TGTGCCAGCAGCCAAGGACTAGCCTACGAGCAGTACTTC
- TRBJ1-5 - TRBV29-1 CSVTIGNQPQHF TGCAGCGTAACCATCGGGAATCAGCCCCAGCATTTT
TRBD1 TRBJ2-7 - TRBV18 CASSPGTVAMKQYF TGTGCCAGCTCACCCGGGACAGTCGCTATGAAGCAGTACTTC
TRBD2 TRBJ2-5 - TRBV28 CASSTHFIGTSGGKQETQYF TGTGCCAGCAGTACCCACTTTATCGGGACTAGCGGGGGGAAGCAAGAGACCCAGTACTTC
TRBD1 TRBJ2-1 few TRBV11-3 CASSQGVGTEEQFF TGTGCCAGCAGCCAAGGGGTTGGGACAGAAGAGCAGTTCTTC
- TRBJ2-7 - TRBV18 CASSPIYSYEQYF TGTGCCAGCTCACCAATATATTCGTACGAGCAGTACTTC
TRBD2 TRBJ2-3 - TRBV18 CASSPRTSGAYTDTQYF TGTGCCAGCTCACCACGGACTAGCGGAGCATACACAGATACGCAGTATTTT
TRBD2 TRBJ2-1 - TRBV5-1 CASSSTSQTYNEQFF TGCGCCAGCAGTTCGACTAGCCAAACCTACAATGAGCAGTTCTTC
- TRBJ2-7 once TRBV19 CASSIKGGRYEQYF TGTGCCAGTAGTATAAAAGGCGGCCGCTACGAGCAGTACTTC
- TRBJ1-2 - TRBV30 CAWSALSTGTYGYTF TGTGCCTGGAGTGCGCTTTCCACAGGGACCTATGGCTACACCTTC
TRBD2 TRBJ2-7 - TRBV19 CASTPGGKYEQYF TGTGCCAGTACCCCGGGGGGGAAGTACGAGCAGTACTTC
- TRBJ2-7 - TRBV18 CASSPAGASYGEQYF TGTGCCAGCTCACCGGCAGGGGCCTCCTACGGAGAGCAGTACTTC
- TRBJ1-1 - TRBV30 CAWSAGLRGTEAFF TGTGCCTGGAGTGCGGGACTTCGTGGCACTGAAGCTTTCTTT
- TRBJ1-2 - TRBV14 CASSPLRGGNYGYTF TGTGCCAGCAGCCCCCTTCGGGGCGGGAACTATGGCTACACCTTC
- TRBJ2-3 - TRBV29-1 CSVRNPPLDTQYF TGCAGCGTTCGGAATCCGCCCCTGGATACGCAGTATTTT
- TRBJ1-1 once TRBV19 CASSIQDTEAFF TGTGCCAGTAGTATTCAGGACACTGAAGCTTTCTTT
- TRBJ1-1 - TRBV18 CASSSSYSYTEAFF TGTGCCAGCTCATCGTCGTATTCCTACACTGAAGCTTTCTTT
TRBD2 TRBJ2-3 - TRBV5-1 CASSNQLAGGTDTQYF TGCGCCAGCAGCAACCAACTAGCGGGGGGCACAGATACGCAGTATTTT
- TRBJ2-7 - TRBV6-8 CASSVTPGPDEQYF TGTGCCAGCAGTGTGACTCCGGGCCCTGACGAGCAGTACTTC
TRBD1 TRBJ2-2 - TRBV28 CASSLGQGAKELFF TGTGCCAGCAGTTTAGGACAGGGGGCGAAGGAGCTGTTTTTT
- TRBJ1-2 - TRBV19 CATGARESYTF TGTGCCACAGGGGCCCGGGAGAGCTACACCTTC
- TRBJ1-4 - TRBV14 CASSQGGSGPSYEKLFF TGTGCCAGCAGCCAAGGAGGTTCGGGTCCGTCGTATGAAAAACTGTTTTTT
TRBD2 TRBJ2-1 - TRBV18 CASSLRGLATYNEQFF TGTGCCAGCTCACTACGGGGACTAGCGACTTACAATGAGCAGTTCTTC
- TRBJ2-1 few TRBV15 CATGKRIAWYNEQFF TGTGCCACCGGGAAAAGGATTGCTTGGTACAATGAGCAGTTCTTC
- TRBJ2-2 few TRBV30 CAWSSTTGELFF TGTGCCTGGAGTAGTACAACCGGGGAGCTGTTTTTT
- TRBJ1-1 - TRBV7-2 CASSSDRENTEAFF TGTGCCAGCAGCTCCGATCGAGAGAACACTGAAGCTTTCTTT
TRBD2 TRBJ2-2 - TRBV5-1 CASSPGGRINTNTGELFF TGCGCCAGCAGCCCGGGGGGGAGGATAAATACGAACACCGGGGAGCTGTTTTTT
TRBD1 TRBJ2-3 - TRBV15 CASSQGQGRTDTQYF TGTGCCAGCAGCCAAGGACAGGGGCGTACAGATACGCAGTATTTT
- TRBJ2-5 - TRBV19 CASSGGFSQETQYF TGTGCCAGTAGCGGTGGGTTTAGCCAAGAGACCCAGTACTTC
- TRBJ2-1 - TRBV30 CACQRGGNEQFF TGTGCCTGCCAGCGAGGGGGGAATGAGCAGTTCTTC
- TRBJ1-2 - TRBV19 CASSPLNYGYTF TGTGCCAGTAGTCCGCTAAACTATGGCTACACCTTC
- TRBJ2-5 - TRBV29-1 CSVVQSWETQYF TGCAGCGTTGTCCAGAGCTGGGAGACCCAGTACTTC
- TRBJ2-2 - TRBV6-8 CASQLVGTGELFF TGTGCCAGCCAGCTTGTGGGCACCGGGGAGCTGTTTTTT
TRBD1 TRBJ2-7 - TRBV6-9 CASRLPGQGSYEQYF TGTGCCAGCAGACTACCGGGACAGGGGTCCTACGAGCAGTACTTC
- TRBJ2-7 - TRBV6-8 CASSYTWGFYEQYF TGTGCCAGCAGTTATACTTGGGGATTCTACGAGCAGTACTTC
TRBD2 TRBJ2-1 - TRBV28 CASSPGLAPGLDEQFF TGTGCCAGCAGTCCCGGACTAGCTCCGGGGTTGGATGAGCAGTTCTTC
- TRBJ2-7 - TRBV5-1 CASSLALGQNYEQYF TGCGCCAGCAGCTTGGCCTTAGGACAAAACTACGAGCAGTACTTC